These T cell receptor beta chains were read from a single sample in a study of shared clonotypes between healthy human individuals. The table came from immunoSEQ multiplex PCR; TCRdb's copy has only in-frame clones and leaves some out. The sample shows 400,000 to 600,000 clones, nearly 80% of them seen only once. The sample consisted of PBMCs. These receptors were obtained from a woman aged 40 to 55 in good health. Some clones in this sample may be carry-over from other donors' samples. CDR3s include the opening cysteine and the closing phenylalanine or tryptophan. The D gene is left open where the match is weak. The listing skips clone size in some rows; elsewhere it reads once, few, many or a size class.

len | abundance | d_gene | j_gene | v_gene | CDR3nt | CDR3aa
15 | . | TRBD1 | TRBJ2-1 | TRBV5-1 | TGCGCCAGCAGCTTGACGACAGGGAAATACAATGAGCAGTTCTTC | CASSLTTGKYNEQFF
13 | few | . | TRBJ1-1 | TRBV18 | TGTGCCAGCTCACCCCAGGGGAACACTGAAGCTTTCTTT | CASSPQGNTEAFF
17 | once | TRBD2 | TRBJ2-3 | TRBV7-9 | TGTGCCAGCAGCTCCGGACTAGCGGGAACTAGCACAGATACGCAGTATTTT | CASSSGLAGTSTDTQYF
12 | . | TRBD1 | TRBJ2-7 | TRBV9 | TGTGCCAGCGCGGGACAGGGGGGAGAGCAGTACTTC | CASAGQGGEQYF
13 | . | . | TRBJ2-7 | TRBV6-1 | TGTGCCAGCAGTGCGACAGGTCTCTACGAGCAGTACTTC | CASSATGLYEQYF
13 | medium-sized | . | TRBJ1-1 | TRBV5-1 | TGCGCCAGCAGCTTGCGTGGGGGCCTTGAAGCTTTCTTT | CASSLRGGLEAFF
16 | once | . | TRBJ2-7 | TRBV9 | TGTGCCAGCAGCCCTTTAACCGGGGCAGGGATCTACGAGCAGTACTTC | CASSPLTGAGIYEQYF
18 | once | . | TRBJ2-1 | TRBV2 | TGTGCCAGCCTAGGGGGTGGGGAGAGGGTAATTTCCTACAATGAGCAGTTCTTC | CASLGGGERVISYNEQFF
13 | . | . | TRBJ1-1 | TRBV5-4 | TGTGCCAGCAGCTTGAATGGGGTCTCAGGAGCTTTCTTT | CASSLNGVSGAFF
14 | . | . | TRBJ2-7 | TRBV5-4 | TGTGCCAGCAGCTTGGGGACAGACACCTACGAGCAGTACTTC | CASSLGTDTYEQYF
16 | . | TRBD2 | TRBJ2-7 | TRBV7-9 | TGTGCCAGCAGCTGGGCCGGGACTAGCGGAAACTACGAGCAGTACTTC | CASSWAGTSGNYEQYF
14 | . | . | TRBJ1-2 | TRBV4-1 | TGCGCCAGCAGCCCGGACACGGCTATCTATGGCTACACCTTC | CASSPDTAIYGYTF
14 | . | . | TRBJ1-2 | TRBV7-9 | TGTGCCAGCAGCCTCTCGCAGGACCTAGGTGGCTACACCTTC | CASSLSQDLGGYTF
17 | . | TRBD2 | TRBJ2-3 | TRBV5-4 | TGTGCCAGCAGCCGGACTAGCGGGAGGGCCTTCAAGGATACGCAGTATTTT | CASSRTSGRAFKDTQYF
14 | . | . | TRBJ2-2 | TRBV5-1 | TGCGCCAGCAGCTTTTCTTGGGTTACCGGGGAGCTGTTTTTT | CASSFSWVTGELFF
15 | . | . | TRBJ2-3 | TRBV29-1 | TGCAGCGTTGAAAACAGACACCTCGACGCAGATACGCAGTATTTT | CSVENRHLDADTQYF
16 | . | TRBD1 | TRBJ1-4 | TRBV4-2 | TGTGCCAGCAGCCAAGCAGGGGGACGGGCTAATGAAAAACTGTTTTTT | CASSQAGGRANEKLFF
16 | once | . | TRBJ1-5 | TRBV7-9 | TGTGCCAGCAGCTTAGAGGCAGGGTGGAGCAATCAGCCCCAGCATTTT | CASSLEAGWSNQPQHF
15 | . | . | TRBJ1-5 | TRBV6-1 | TGTGCCAGCAGTGATACCGGGACGTACAATCAGCCCCAGCATTTT | CASSDTGTYNQPQHF
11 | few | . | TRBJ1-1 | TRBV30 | TGTGCCTGGAGTGATGTAACTGAAGCTTTCTTT | CAWSDVTEAFF
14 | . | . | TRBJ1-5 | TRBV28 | TGTGCCAGCAGTTTATCCCTGGGTCAACTGCCCCAGCATTTT | CASSLSLGQLPQHF
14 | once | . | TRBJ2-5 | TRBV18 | TGTGCCAGCTCACAACAGGCAGGGCCATTCACCCAGTACTTC | CASSQQAGPFTQYF
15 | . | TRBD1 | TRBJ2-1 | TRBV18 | TGTGCCAGCTCACCGGACAGGGACACGTCCCCTGAGCAGTTCTTC | CASSPDRDTSPEQFF
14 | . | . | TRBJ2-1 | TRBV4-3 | TGCGCCAGCAGCCAAGATTGGCTCACCAATGAGCAGTTCTTC | CASSQDWLTNEQFF
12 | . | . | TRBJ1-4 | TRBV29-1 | TGCAGCGGCGGACGGCCTAATGAAAAACTGTTTTTT | CSGGRPNEKLFF
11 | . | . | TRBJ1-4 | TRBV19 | TGTGCCAGTAGTAGGCGTGAAAAACTGTTTTTT | CASSRREKLFF
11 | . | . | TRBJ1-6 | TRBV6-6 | TGTGCCAGCCGCCTCGGGGATCCTCTCCACTTT | CASRLGDPLHF
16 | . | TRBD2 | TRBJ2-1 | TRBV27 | TGTGCCAGCAGTCTCCTGAGGGCGGGAGGGCCGCATGAGCAGTTCTTC | CASSLLRAGGPHEQFF
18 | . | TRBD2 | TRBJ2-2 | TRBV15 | TGTGCCACCAGCAGAGATCGTGAGCGGGAGGTGAACACCGGGGAGCTGTTTTTT | CATSRDREREVNTGELFF
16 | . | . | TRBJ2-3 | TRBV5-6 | TGTGCCAGCAGCTTGGGAATGGGGTCTGGCTCAGATACGCAGTATTTT | CASSLGMGSGSDTQYF
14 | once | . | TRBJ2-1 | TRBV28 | TGTGCCAGCAGACTAGCAGTGCGTTCTTGCCGCGGGTTCTTC | CASRLAVRSCRGFF
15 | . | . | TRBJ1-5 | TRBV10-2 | TGCGCCAGCAGTGAGCTGGGGAATAGCAATCAGCCCCAGCATTTT | CASSELGNSNQPQHF
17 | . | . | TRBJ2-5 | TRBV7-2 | TGTGCCAGCAGCTCCCCGGTGTCGGTCCGAGGTTCGGAGACCCAGTACTTC | CASSSPVSVRGSETQYF
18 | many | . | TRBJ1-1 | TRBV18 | TGTGCCAGCTCACCGCGGGGCACCGAAATCACTCTGAACACTGAAGCTTTCTTT | CASSPRGTEITLNTEAFF
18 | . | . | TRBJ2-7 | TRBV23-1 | TGCGCCAGCAGTCAGAACCCGAGGGTAGCTCTAGACCCCTTCGAGCAGTACTTC | CASSQNPRVALDPFEQYF
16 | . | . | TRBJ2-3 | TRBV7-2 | TGTGCCAGCAGCTTAGTGGGTGACAGAAGCACAGATACGCAGTATTTT | CASSLVGDRSTDTQYF
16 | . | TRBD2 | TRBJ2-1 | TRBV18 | TGTGCCAGCTCACCTGGGACTAGCGGGAGGGCCAATGAGCAGTTCTTC | CASSPGTSGRANEQFF
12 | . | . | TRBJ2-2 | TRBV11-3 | TGTGCCAGCAGCTTAGGATCCGGGGAGCTGTTTTTT | CASSLGSGELFF
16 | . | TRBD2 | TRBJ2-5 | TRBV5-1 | TGCGCCAGCAGCTTGGCCGCGGGAGACTACCAAGAGACCCAGTACTTC | CASSLAAGDYQETQYF
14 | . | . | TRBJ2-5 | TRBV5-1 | TGCGCCAGCAGCTTGGGCGAACCGAGGGAGACCCAGTACTTC | CASSLGEPRETQYF
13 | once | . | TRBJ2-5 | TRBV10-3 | TGTGCCATCAGTGACCTGCCCCAAGAGACCCAGTACTTC | CAISDLPQETQYF
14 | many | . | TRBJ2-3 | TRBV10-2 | TGCGCCAGCAGTGTAACCAGTCTGACAGATACGCAGTATTTT | CASSVTSLTDTQYF
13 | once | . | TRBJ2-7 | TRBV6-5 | TGTGCCAGCAGGAGGGGGATCGCCGACGAGCAGTACTTC | CASRRGIADEQYF
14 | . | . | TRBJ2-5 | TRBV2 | TGTGCCAGCAGTCGCCAGCAAACCCAAGAGACCCAGTACTTC | CASSRQQTQETQYF
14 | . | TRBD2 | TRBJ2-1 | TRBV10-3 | TGTGCCAGCCAGCGGGACGGCGGTTTGAATGAGCAGTTCTTC | CASQRDGGLNEQFF
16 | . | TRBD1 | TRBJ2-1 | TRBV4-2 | TGTGCCAGCAGCCGTCCCGGACAGGGCACCTACAATGAGCAGTTCTTC | CASSRPGQGTYNEQFF
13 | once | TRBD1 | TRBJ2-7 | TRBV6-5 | TGTGCCAGCAGCCGGGGACAGGGGCTCGAGCAGTACTTC | CASSRGQGLEQYF
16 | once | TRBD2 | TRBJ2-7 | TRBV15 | TGTGCCACCAGCAGGTGGGGGACTAGCGGAGGCTACGAGCAGTACTTC | CATSRWGTSGGYEQYF
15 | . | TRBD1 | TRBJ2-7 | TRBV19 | TGTGCCAGTAGTATAGGGACAGGGGGCTTTTACGAGCAGTACTTC | CASSIGTGGFYEQYF
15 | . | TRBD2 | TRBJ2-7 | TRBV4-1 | TGCGCCAGCAGCCGTAACAGCGGGAGCGCCTACGAGCAGTACTTC | CASSRNSGSAYEQYF